The following is a T cell receptor beta chain sequence with its context. In the source study's methods: The authors estimated nucleated cell counts from reference gene primer amplification. Using immunoSEQ multiplex PCR, the repertoire was profiled, and TCRdb retains in-frame clones only, with some absent. The DNA was the basis for D and trimming; V, J and clone size are from that table. The table records tens of thousands of clones, around 90% of them present only once. The Seattle site enrolled patients during active infection and followed them longitudinally. The sample is drawn from a study of blood T cell repertoires in COVID-19. Study context: Sites across the United States, Italy and Spain contributed samples from acute and convalescent COVID-19. Sample material is recorded as cDNA or gDNA derived from T cells, B-cell-depleted T cells, or PBMCs.

V shed 6 bases, J shed 14 bases, and the junction held 4 bases outside the gene matches. The CDR3 contains 11 residues. CDR1 and CDR2 from the germline V gene are SGHAT and FQNNGV. Input material: peripheral blood. The source is a man aged 45-60 years with COVID-19, enrolled during active disease. J is TRBJ2-1 and V is TRBV11-2, with 10 bases aligning to TRBD2. As DNA, the CDR3 is TGTGCCAGCAGACTAGCGGGAAGTGAGTTCTTC. Translated: CASRLAGSEFF.